This T cell receptor (beta chain) was recovered during a study of T cells in women clearing cervical HPV infection (dated by TCRdb to 2016 to 2019). Notes on the research overall: The cases were some 25 women with histologically confirmed HPV16-related CIN3 or worse, and 2 of these cases were invasive cancers. The controls were 25 or so women whose single incident HPV16 infection cleared within 12 months with no development of precancer or cancer. Blood from cases was collected at the visit at which the lesion was first identified, whereas blood from controls was collected once infection was no longer detected. For cases, the median interval between lesion detection and blood sampling was roughly 150 days, with an interquartile range of roughly 90 to 230 days. Because only a few women had HLA typing data, the possibility that HLA type acted as a confounder could not be ruled out. An exploratory proof-of-principle case-control study, nested within the Guanacaste HPV Natural History Study in Costa Rica, was conducted to compare TCR repertoires across cervical HPV16 outcomes. Cases were matched to controls by age within five years and by the year the sample was collected. Cases had a median age of approximately 35 years and controls had a median age of around 40, with no significant differences in baseline characteristics. The parent cohort enrolled 9,500 to 12,000 women aged 18 or older in Guanacaste, Costa Rica, in about 1992 to 1995 and followed the women for less than nine years. Five blinded duplicates per group were added as quality controls, so that around 60 samples were obtained: approximately 50 participants and some 10 replicates.

What the work shows at the level of the full study, not this receptor alone: Whether associations preceded infection or resulted from infection could not be shown with the cross-sectional design, and effector/memory subsets and HPV-specific T cells were not isolated. Lower TRBV6-7 relative abundance was observed in cases than in controls (around 0.1% versus 0.15%; Bonferroni P = 0.0008). CIN3+ cases had significantly higher TCR repertoire richness than controls across sequencing depths, but evenness did not differ between the groups. Because T-cell numbers per sample were unknown, differences in richness could reflect varying T-cell content rather than repertoire biology. Random forest classifiers that combined richness and V gene abundances separated cases from controls with an estimated AUC of around 0.84.

From the cysteine up to the phenylalanine, the CDR3 has a length of 15 residues. Of the CDR3's DNA, 36 bases were read; they are in frame from base 1. CDR1 and CDR2, looked up from the germline V gene (reference sequence), are DFQATT and SNEGSKA. Germline trimming: 4 bases from V, 4 bases from J; junction bases outside gene matches: 10. Every participant had a single incident cervical HPV16 infection, and prevalent HPV16 infections were excluded. Cervical HPV DNA was detected with MY09/MY11 PCR, and genotyping was done with dot-blot hybridization. Approximately 15 mL of heparinized blood were centrifuged, and the buffy coat was aliquoted, frozen at -30°C, then stored at -80°C. Genomic DNA was extracted from buffy coat specimens using QIAGEN kits. TCR beta CDR3 regions were amplified by multiplex PCR using the immunoSEQ assay from an average of approximately 1,200 ng genomic DNA per sample. To correct primer bias, the assay used a complete synthetic TCR repertoire to set an amplification baseline. The amplicons were sequenced using the Illumina platform. The paper's processing steps were these. Error correction of the sequences involved clustering with frequency ratios plus a modified nearest-neighbor algorithm, after which the sequences were analyzed in the immunoSEQ Analyzer using IMGT gene definitions. At each rarefaction depth, TCR richness and evenness were averaged across 20 rarefaction repeats, and samples with fewer sequences than that depth were excluded. V, D and J gene relative abundances were compared between groups with Wilcoxon rank sum tests, applying FDR correction. In the blinded duplicates, the intraclass correlation was approximately 96% for TCR richness and averaged 76.4% across around 70 gene segments. Drawn from immuneACCESS, this table holds only the in-frame rearrangements with V and J called that TCRdb kept. Clones are partly lost; checked studies trace under half to an unresolved V gene and leave the rest unexplained. From that table come the V and J calls and clone size; the DNA was used to work out D and trimming. This sample's table has entries for fewer than 40,000 clones. The ten largest account for 5% to 7.5% of the sample.

Of note for this clone: Its antigen is unknown. The CDR3 extends 3 residues past the end of the read, so its final part is completed from the germline J gene.

The source material was blood buffy coat. The chain is made from TRBV20-1 and TRBJ2-5, and TRBD1 matches 9 of the central bases. This TCR derives from a woman aged 18-69 years with a cervical HPV16 infection that either progressed to CIN3+ or cleared (not recorded which). The covered CDR3 bases are TGCAGTGCTATATTAACGGACAGGGGAGCAGAGACC. Translation gives CSAILTDRGAET. The full CDR3 protein reads CSAILTDRGAETQYF.